A single T cell receptor (beta chain) is shown here with its context. This record comes from a study of blood T cell repertoires in COVID-19. Study-level information: Researchers got acute and convalescent COVID-19 samples from the United States, Italy and Spain. T cells, B-cell-depleted T cells, or PBMCs supplied cDNA or gDNA.

Authors' processing steps: It was from reference gene primer amplification that nucleated cell counts were estimated. The data were produced by immunoSEQ multiplex PCR, yet TCRdb's version contains in-frame clones alone and is incomplete. D and trimming come from the DNA, and the V and J calls and clone size come from that table. Of 65,000 to 90,000 clones listed, approximately 86% are singletons. V lost 1 base and J lost 8, with 14 bases in between. The CDR3 covers 15 residues. Germline V lookup: CDR1 KGHDR, CDR2 SFDVKD. This receptor was taken from a woman over 75 in a cohort sampled during active or convalescent COVID-19. Sequences were obtained from peripheral blood. J is TRBJ2-1 and V is TRBV24-1; D may be TRBD2 (5 bases). The DNA of the CDR3 is TGTGCCACCAGTGATTTTGGCAGTGTGAGGGATGAGCAGTTCTTC. Its translation is CATSDFGSVRDEQFF.